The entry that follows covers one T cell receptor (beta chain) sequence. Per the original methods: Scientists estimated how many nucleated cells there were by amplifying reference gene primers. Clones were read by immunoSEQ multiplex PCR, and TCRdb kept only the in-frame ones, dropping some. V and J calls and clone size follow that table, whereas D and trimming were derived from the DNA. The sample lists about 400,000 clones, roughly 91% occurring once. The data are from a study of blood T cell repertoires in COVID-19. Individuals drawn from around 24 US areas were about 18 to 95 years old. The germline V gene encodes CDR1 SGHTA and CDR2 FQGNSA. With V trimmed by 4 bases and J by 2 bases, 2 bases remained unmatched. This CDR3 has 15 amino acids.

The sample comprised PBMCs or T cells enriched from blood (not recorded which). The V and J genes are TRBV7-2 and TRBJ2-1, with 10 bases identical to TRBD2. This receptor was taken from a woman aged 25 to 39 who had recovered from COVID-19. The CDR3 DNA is TGTGCCAGCAGCTCTAGCGGGGGCCCCTACAATGAGCAGTTCTTC. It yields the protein CASSSSGGPYNEQFF.